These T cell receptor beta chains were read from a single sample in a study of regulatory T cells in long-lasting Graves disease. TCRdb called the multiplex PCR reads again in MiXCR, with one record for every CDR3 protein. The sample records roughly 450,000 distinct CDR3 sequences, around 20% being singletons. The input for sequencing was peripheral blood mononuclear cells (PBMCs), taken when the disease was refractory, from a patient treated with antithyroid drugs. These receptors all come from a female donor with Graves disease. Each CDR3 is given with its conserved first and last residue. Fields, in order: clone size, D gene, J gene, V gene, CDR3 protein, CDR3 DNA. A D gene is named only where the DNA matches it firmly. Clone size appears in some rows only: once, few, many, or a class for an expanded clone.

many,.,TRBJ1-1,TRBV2,CASSERGFTEAFF,TGTGCCAGCAGTGAAAGGGGATTCACTGAAGCTTTCTTT
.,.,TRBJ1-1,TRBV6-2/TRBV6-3,CASLPPGGSNTEAFF,TGTGCCAGCCTCCCTCCGGGAGGGTCTAACACTGAAGCTTTCTTT
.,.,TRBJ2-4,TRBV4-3,CASSTGGGSDIQYF,TGCGCCAGCAGCACCGGGGGCGGATCGGACATTCAGTACTTC
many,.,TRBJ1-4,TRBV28,CASSFFGFAPNEKLFF,TGTGCCAGCAGTTTCTTCGGATTTGCTCCTAATGAAAAACTGTTTTTT
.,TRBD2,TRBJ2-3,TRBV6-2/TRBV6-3,CASSYGGLESTDTQYF,TGTGCCAGCAGTTACGGGGGACTAGAGAGCACAGATACGCAGTATTTT
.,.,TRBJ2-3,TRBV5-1,CATSVRGRTTDTQYF,TGCGCCACGTCAGTCCGCGGCAGGACCACAGATACGCAGTATTTT
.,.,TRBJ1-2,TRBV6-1,CASRILGVPNYGYTF,TGTGCCAGCAGAATATTAGGGGTTCCTAACTATGGCTACACCTTC
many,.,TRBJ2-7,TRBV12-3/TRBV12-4,CASSYGIGGYEQYF,TGTGCCAGCAGTTACGGCATAGGGGGCTACGAGCAGTACTTC
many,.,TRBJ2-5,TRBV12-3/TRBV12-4,CASSFDSSSLETQYF,TGTGCCAGCAGTTTTGATTCCTCTAGCTTGGAGACCCAGTACTTC
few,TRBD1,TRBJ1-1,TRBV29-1,CSAQGGQGKPNTEAFF,TGCAGCGCCCAGGGGGGACAGGGAAAACCGAACACTGAAGCTTTCTTT
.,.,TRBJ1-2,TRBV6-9,CASSFDQLYGYTF,TGTGCCAGCAGTTTTGATCAGCTCTATGGCTACACCTTC
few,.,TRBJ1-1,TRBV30,CAWNLGLGTEAFF,TGTGCCTGGAACCTGGGTTTGGGGACTGAAGCTTTCTTT
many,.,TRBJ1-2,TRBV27,CASHSPLNGYTF,TGTGCCTCCCACAGTCCCCTGAATGGCTACACCTTC
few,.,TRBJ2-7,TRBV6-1,CASRKTASSYEQYF,TGTGCCAGCAGAAAGACAGCGAGCTCCTACGAGCAGTACTTC
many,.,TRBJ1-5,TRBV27,CASSARGWNQPQHF,TGTGCCAGCAGTGCCCGTGGATGGAATCAGCCCCAGCATTTT
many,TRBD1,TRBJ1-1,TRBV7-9,CASSTTGVAFF,TGTGCCAGCAGCACGACAGGGGTTGCTTTCTTT
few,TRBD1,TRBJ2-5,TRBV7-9,CASSHPPTGGAETQYF,TGTGCCAGCAGCCATCCGCCGACAGGGGGAGCGGAGACCCAGTACTTC
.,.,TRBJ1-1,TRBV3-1,CASSQEGSGYYTEAFF,TGTGCCAGCAGCCAAGAAGGATCGGGGTATTATACTGAAGCTTTCTTT
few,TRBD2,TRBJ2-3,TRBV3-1,CASSPTSGSADTQYF,TGTGCCAGCAGCCCGACTAGCGGGAGTGCAGATACGCAGTATTTT
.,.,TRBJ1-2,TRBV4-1,CASSLYRDGVGGYTF,TGCGCCAGCAGCCTATACAGGGACGGAGTGGGTGGCTACACCTTC
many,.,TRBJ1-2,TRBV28,CASTPGGANYGYTF,TGTGCCAGCACCCCGGGGGGTGCTAACTATGGCTACACCTTC
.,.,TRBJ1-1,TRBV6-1,CASSVGSLSRVPEAFF,TGTGCCAGCAGTGTGGGGTCGCTATCTCGGGTCCCTGAAGCTTTCTTT
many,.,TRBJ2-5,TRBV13,CASSKTPMGTQYF,TGTGCCAGCAGCAAGACACCCATGGGGACCCAGTACTTC
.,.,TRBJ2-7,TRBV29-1,CSVQQSYYELYF,TGCAGCGTCCAACAGAGCTACTACGAGCTGTACTTC
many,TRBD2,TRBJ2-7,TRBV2,CASSELAGGREQYF,TGTGCCAGCAGTGAGCTAGCGGGAGGGCGAGAGCAGTACTTC
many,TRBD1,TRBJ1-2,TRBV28,CASQGQLRGGYTF,TGTGCCAGCCAGGGACAGCTTCGGGGTGGCTACACCTTC
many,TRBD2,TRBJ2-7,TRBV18,CASSPPWGGYEQYF,TGTGCCAGCTCACCGCCGTGGGGGGGATACGAGCAGTACTTC